This T cell receptor beta chain is from a study of blood T cell repertoires in COVID-19. With V trimmed by 0 bases and J by 3 bases, 4 bases remained unmatched. The CDR3 is made up of 16 amino acids. In germline, CDR1 is KGHSH, CDR2 LQKENI. How the authors handled the data: Quantification of nucleated cells was approximated via reference gene primer amplification. Profiled with immunoSEQ multiplex PCR; TCRdb holds only in-frame clones, not every one. V and J calls and clone size are copied from that table; D and trimming were computed from the DNA. The sample has roughly 95,000 clones; under 90% are singletons.

The material sequenced was peripheral blood. The rearrangement joins TRBV18 to TRBJ2-3; TRBD1 matches 9 bases. This receptor was obtained from a human donor in a cohort sampled during active COVID-19. The CDR3 DNA follows: TGTGCCAGCTCACCACCAACAGGGGGCGAGACAGATACGCAGTATTTT. Translation: CASSPPTGGETDTQYF.